A single T cell receptor beta chain is shown here with its context. Its specificity is not known. Assay used: immunoSEQ multiplex PCR; TCRdb lists only in-frame clones, some missing. The table has over 35,000 clones, about 93% seen once. This entry belongs to a study of human thymus T cells. Findings and caveats of the study: Thymic and blood repertoires appeared to show biased V and J gene usage.

This receptor was taken from a boy younger than two with a congenital heart defect but otherwise immunologically healthy. Sequencing input: blood.

CDR3 nucleotide sequence: TGTGCCAGCAGCTTAATTCAGGGGGCTAACTATGGCTACACCTTC. The encoded protein is CASSLIQGANYGYTF. The V and J genes are TRBV7-2 and TRBJ1-2; 7 bases fit TRBD1. Germline V gives CDR1 SGHTA, CDR2 FQGNSA. The V gene end was trimmed by 2 bases and the J gene end by 0 bases; junction bases not matched to a gene: 3. The CDR3 consists of 15 residues.